Here is one TCR beta chain with its context. Its antigen is still unknown. No base quality values were provided; no much bigger clone lies one nucleotide off. The data were taken from a study of blood T cell repertoires in COVID-19 (dated by TCRdb to the early 2020s). Broadly, across the study: Samples covering the acute and convalescent phases of COVID-19 were provided by collaborators in the United States, Italy and Spain. The sample metadata nearly always contained a de-identified subject ID, COVID-19 status, age in years and sex. HLA class I and class II types, where available, came from metadata supplied by the sample provider rather than from assay-based typing. The prospective study material was composed of cDNA or gDNA derived from T cells, B-cell-depleted T cells, or PBMCs. A freely available public database, intended as a resource for researchers studying the immune response to SARS-CoV-2, is where the repertoires were released. Samples were obtained from the ongoing ImmuneRACE study (first 160 participants) and from over a thousand subjects provided by 6 global collaborators. Deeply sampled blood TCRbeta repertoires from subjects exposed to, actively infected with, or recovered from COVID-19 were included in the dataset. Broader findings and caveats from the paper: The quantity of clinical and demographic metadata differed by source and by participant and was supplied without curation.

There are 12 amino acids in the CDR3, from cysteine to phenylalanine inclusive. Just the 36-base CDR3 DNA is kept, in frame starting at base 1. From the germline V gene, CDR1 is MDHEN and CDR2 is SYDVKM. V is reduced by 6 bases and J by 7 bases, leaving a spacing of 10 bases between them. Each collaborating institution followed its own protocols to collect whole blood in K2EDTA tubes. For TCRbeta analysis, collaborator samples were shipped as frozen whole blood, as isolated PBMCs, or as DNA extracted from either sample type. The immunoSEQ Assay, a bias-controlled multiplex PCR, was used to amplify TCRbeta CDR3 regions from genomic DNA. Per the original workflow: Nucleated cell counts per sample were estimated from amplification of reference gene primers within the assay. To quantify the absolute abundance of each unique TCRbeta CDR3 rearrangement, sequence reads were collapsed and filtered. Productive Simpson clonality was computed per sample as the square root of Simpson's diversity index over productive rearrangements. The table comes from immuneACCESS by way of TCRdb, which keeps in-frame sequences with V and J called. Part of the clones is missing from these tables; in studies checked, under half for an unresolved V gene and the rest for unknown reasons. D and trimming were read from the DNA, whereas the V and J calls and clone size are those reported in that table. The sample table holds approximately 20,000 clones, of which over 80% were seen once. Approximately 3.2% of the sample comes from the top ten.

The sequence was collected from a human donor in a cohort sampled during active COVID-19. The V gene is TRBV28 and the J gene is TRBJ2-1; perhaps TRBD2 is the D gene, with 5 bases matching. Sequencing used peripheral blood. The CDR3 has the sequence CASSNPGNEQFF. The sequenced DNA is TGTGCCAGCAGCAATCCGGGAAATGAGCAGTTCTTC.